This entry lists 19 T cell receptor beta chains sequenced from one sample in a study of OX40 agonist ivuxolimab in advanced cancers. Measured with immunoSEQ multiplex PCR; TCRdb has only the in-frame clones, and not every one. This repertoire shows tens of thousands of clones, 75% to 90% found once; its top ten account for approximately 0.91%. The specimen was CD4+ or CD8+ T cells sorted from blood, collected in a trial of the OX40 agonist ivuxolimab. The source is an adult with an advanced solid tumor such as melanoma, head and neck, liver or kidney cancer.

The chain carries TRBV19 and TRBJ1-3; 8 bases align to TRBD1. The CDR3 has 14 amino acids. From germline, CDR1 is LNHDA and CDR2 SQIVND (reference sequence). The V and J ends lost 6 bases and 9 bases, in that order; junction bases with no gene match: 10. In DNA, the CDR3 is TGTGCCAGTAGAGTCAGGGGGCGGAGAAGCACCATATATTTT. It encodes CASRVRGRRSTIYF.

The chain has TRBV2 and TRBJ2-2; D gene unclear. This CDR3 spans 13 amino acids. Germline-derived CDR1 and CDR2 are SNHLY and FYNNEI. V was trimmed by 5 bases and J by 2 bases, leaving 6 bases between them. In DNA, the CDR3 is TGTGCCAGCAGTTTGGATAACACCGGGGAGCTGTTTTTT. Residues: CASSLDNTGELFF.

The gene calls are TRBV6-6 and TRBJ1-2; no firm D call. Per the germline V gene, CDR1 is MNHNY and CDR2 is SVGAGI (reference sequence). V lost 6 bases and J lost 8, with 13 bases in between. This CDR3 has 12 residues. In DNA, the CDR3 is TGTGCCAGCAGGAATACTGCGGAGGGCTACACCTTC. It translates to CASRNTAEGYTF.

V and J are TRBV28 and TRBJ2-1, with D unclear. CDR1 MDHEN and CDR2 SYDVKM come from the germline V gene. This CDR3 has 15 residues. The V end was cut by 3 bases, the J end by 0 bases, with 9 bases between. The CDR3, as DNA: TGTGCCAGCAGTTTGGGTCAGAGCTCCTACAATGAGCAGTTCTTC. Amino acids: CASSLGQSSYNEQFF.

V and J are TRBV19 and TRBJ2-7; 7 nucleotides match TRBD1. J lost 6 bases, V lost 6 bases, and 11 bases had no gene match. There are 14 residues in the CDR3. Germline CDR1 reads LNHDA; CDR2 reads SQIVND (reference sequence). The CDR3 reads CASRDTGDRVEQYF. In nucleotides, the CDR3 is TGTGCCAGTAGGGATACAGGGGATCGGGTCGAGCAGTACTTC. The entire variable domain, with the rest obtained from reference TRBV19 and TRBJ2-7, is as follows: DGGITQSPKYLFRKEGQNVTLSCEQNLNHDAMYWYRQDPGQGLRLIYYSQIVNDFQKGDIAEGYSVSREKKESFPLTVTSAQKNPTAFYLCASRDTGDRVEQYFGPGTRLTVT.

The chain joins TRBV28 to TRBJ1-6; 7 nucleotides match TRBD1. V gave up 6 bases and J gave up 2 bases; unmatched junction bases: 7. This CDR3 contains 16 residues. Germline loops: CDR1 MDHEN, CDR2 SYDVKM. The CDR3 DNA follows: TGTGCCAGCAGACAACAGGGGAACCCCTATAATTCACCCCTCCACTTT. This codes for CASRQQGNPYNSPLHF.

As DNA, the CDR3 is TGTGCCAGCAGCCAGGGCTCCTACAATGAGCAGTTCTTC. This gives the protein CASSQGSYNEQFF. This chain connects TRBV13 to TRBJ2-1; tentatively, D is TRBD1 (5 bases). The CDR3 has 13 amino acids. V gave up 5 bases and J gave up 0 bases, with 5 bases separating them. Per germline, CDR1 PRHDT and CDR2 FYEKMQ (reference sequence).

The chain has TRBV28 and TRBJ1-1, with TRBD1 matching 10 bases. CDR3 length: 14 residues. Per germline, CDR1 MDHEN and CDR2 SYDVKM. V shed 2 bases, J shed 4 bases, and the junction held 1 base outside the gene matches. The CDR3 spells CASSLRTGGTEAFF. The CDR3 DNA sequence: TGTGCCAGCAGTTTAAGGACAGGGGGCACTGAAGCTTTCTTT.

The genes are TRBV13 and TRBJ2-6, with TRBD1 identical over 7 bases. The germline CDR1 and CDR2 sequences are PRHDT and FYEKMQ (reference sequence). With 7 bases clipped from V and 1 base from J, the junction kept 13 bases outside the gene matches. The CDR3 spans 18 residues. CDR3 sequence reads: CASNTGAGASSGANVLTF. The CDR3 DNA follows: TGTGCCAGCAATACAGGGGCAGGGGCCTCTTCTGGGGCCAACGTCCTGACTTTC. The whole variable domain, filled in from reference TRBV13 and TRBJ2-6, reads AAGVIQSPRHLIKEKRETATLKCYPIPRHDTVYWYQQGPGQDPQFLISFYEKMQSDKGSIPDRFSAQQFSDYHSELNMSSLELGDSALYFCASNTGAGASSGANVLTFGAGSRLTVL.

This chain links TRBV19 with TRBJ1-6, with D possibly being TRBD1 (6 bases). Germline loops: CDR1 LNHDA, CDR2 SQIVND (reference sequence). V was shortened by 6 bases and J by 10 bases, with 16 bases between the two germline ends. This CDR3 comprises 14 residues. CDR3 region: CASSLQGSRSPLHF. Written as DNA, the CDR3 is TGTGCCAGTAGCCTACAGGGAAGCCGGTCACCCCTCCACTTT.

The CDR3 loop reads CASRDRGQEKLFF. The CDR3, as DNA: TGTGCCAGCAGGGACAGGGGGCAGGAAAAACTGTTTTTT. The chain couples TRBV6-5 to TRBJ1-4; 11 bases align to TRBD1. V was clipped by 6 bases and J by 8 bases; unmatched bases: 2. The germline gives CDR1 MNHEY, CDR2 SVGAGI. The CDR3 runs to 13 residues.

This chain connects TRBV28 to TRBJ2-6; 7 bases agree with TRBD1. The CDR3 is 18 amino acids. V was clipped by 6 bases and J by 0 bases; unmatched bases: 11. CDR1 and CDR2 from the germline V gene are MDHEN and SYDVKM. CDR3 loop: CASRSAGTASSGANVLTF. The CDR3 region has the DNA TGTGCCAGCAGGTCTGCCGGGACAGCCTCCTCTGGGGCCAACGTCCTGACTTTC.

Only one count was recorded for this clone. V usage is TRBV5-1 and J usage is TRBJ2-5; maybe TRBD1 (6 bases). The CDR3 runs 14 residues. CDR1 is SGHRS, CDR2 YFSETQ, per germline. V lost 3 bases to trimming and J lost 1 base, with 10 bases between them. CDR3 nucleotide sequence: TGCGCCAGCAGCTCGGGACAACCCCAAGAGACCCAGTACTTC. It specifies CASSSGQPQETQYF.

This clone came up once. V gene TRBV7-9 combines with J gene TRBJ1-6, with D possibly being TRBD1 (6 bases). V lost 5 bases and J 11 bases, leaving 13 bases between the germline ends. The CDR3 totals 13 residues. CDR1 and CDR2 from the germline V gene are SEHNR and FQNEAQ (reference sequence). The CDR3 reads CASSTQTGTPLHF. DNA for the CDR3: TGTGCCAGCAGCACACAAACAGGGACACCCCTCCACTTT.

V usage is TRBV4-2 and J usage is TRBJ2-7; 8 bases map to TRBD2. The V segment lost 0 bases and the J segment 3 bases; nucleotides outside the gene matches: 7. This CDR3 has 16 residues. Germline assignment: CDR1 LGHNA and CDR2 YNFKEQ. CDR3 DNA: TGTGCCAGCAGCCAAGAGGGAGCGGGAGAGTTCTACGAGCAGTACTTC. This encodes CASSQEGAGEFYEQYF.

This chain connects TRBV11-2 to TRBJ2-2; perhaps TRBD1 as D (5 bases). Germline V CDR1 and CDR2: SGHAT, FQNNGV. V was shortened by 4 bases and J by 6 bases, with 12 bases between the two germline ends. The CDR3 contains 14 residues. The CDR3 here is CASSSIVRAGELFF. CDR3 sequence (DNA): TGTGCCAGCAGCTCTATTGTCAGGGCCGGGGAGCTGTTTTTT. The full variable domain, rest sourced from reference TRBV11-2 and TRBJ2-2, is EAGVAQSPRYKIIEKRQSVAFWCNPISGHATLYWYQQILGQGPKLLIQFQNNGVVDDSQLPKDRFSAERLKGVDSTLKIQPAKLEDSAVYLCASSSIVRAGELFFGEGSRLTVL.

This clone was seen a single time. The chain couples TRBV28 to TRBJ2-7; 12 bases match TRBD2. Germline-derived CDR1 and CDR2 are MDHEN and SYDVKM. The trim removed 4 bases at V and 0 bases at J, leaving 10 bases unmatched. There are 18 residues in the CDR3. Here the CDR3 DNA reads TGTGCCAGCAGTTACCCCCTTGGACTAGCGGGGAGCTCCTACGAGCAGTACTTC. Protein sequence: CASSYPLGLAGSSYEQYF.

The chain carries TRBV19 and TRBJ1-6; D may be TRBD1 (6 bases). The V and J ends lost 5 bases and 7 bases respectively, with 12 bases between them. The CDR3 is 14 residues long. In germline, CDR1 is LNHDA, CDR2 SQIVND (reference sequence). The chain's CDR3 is CASSARDNNSPLHF. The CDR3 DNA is TGTGCCAGTAGTGCCCGGGACAACAATTCACCCCTCCACTTT.

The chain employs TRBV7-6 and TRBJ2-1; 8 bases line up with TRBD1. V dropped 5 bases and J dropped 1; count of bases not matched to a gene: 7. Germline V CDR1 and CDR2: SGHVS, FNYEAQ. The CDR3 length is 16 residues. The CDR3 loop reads CASSHSRGHSYNEQFF. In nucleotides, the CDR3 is TGTGCCAGCAGCCATTCCAGGGGGCATTCCTACAATGAGCAGTTCTTC.